This T cell receptor (beta chain) was identified during a study of blood T cell repertoires in COVID-19. Overall study context: Both acute and convalescent COVID-19 samples were obtained from the United States, Italy and Spain.

The table came from immunoSEQ multiplex PCR; TCRdb's copy has only in-frame clones and leaves some out. The data contain 250,000 to 300,000 clones, roughly 84% of them seen just once; the ten biggest clones take up 3.1%. In this sample, this clone turned up once. Germline values: CDR1 SGDLS, CDR2 YYNGEE. J lost 6 bases, V lost 0 bases, and 8 bases had no gene match. This CDR3 is 15 amino acids long. Specimen: peripheral blood. The receptor was derived from a young woman with acute or convalescent COVID-19. The rearrangement uses TRBV9 and TRBJ2-5; 7 bases align to TRBD2. In nucleotides, the CDR3 is TGTGCCAGCAGCGTAGGATTAGCGGGTATCAAGACCCAGTACTTC. Its protein is CASSVGLAGIKTQYF. Full variable domain (remainder filled in from reference TRBV9 and TRBJ2-5): DSGVTQTPKHLITATGQRVTLRCSPRSGDLSVYWYQQSLDQGLQFLIQYYNGEERAKGNILERFSAQQFPDLHSELNLSSLELGDSALYFCASSVGLAGIKTQYFGPGTRLLVL.